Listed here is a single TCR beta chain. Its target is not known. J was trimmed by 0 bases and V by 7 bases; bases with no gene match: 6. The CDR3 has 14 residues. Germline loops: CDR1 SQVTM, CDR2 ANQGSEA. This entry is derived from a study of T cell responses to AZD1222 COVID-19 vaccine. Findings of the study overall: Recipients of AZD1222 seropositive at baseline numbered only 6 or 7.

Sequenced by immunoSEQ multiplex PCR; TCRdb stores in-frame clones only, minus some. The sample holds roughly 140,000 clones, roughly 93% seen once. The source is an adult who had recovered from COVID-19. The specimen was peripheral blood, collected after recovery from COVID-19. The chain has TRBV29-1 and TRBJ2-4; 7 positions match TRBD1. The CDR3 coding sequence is TGCAGCGCAGGGACAGACTTAGCCAAAAACATTCAGTACTTC. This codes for CSAGTDLAKNIQYF.